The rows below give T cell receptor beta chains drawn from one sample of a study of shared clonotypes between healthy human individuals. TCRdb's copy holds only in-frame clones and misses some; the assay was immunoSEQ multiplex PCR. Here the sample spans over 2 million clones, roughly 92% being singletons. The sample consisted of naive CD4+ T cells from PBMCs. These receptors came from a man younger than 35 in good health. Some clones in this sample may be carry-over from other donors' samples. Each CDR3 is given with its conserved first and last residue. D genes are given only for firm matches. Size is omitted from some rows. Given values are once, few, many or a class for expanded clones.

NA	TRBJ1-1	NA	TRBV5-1	TGCGCCAGCAGCTTGGGCAGGGATAACTGGGCTTTCTTT	CASSLGRDNWAFF
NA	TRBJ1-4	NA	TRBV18	TGTGCCAGCTCCCCGGGCTCCGCTAATGAAAAACTGTTTTTT	CASSPGSANEKLFF
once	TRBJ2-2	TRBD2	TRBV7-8	TGTGCCAGCAGCCCTCTACGCGGGAGGGTCGTAGGCGGGGAGCTGTTTTTT	CASSPLRGRVVGGELFF
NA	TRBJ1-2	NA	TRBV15	TGTGCCACCAGCAGATTGACTGCCGTCCTTACCCCCTTC	CATSRLTAVLTPF
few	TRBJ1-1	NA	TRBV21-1	TGTGCCAGCAGCAAATTTCTCGAGAATACGAACACTGAAGCTTTCTTT	CASSKFLENTNTEAFF
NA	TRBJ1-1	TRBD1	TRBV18	TGTGCCAGCTCACCTAGACAGGGGAGTGAAGCTTTCTTT	CASSPRQGSEAFF
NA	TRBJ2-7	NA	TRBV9	TGTGCCAGCAGCGTTGATTCGGCTGAACGAGACTACGAGCAGTACTTC	CASSVDSAERDYEQYF
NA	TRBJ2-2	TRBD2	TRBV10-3	TGTGCCATCAGGGGACTAGCGGGACAAAACACCGGGGAGCTGTTTTTT	CAIRGLAGQNTGELFF
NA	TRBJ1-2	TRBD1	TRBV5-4	TGTGCCAGCAGCTCAACAGGGGTGGGTGGCTACACCTTC	CASSSTGVGGYTF
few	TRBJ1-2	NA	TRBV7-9	TGTGCCAGCAGTCCGGACAGTTCCAACTCAGGCTACACCTTC	CASSPDSSNSGYTF
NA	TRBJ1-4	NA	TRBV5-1	TGCGCCAGCAGCTTGGAGGGGCTGGGTGAAAAACTGTTTTTT	CASSLEGLGEKLFF
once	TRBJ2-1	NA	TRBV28	TGTGCCAGCAGTTTAGTGCCAAGACTCCCCAATGAGCAGTTCTTC	CASSLVPRLPNEQFF
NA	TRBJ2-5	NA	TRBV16	TGTGCCAGCAGCCCGAAGGAGCAGCACCAAGAGACCCAGTACTTC	CASSPKEQHQETQYF
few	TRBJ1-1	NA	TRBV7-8	TGTGCCAGCAGCTTAGCCGGTAGTTGGGGGAACACTGAAGCTTTCTTT	CASSLAGSWGNTEAFF
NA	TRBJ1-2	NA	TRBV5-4	TGTGCCAGCAGCTCAGGATCAGAAAGGGGCTACACCTTC	CASSSGSERGYTF
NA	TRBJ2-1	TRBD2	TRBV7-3	TGTGCCAGCAGCTTAAACCCGGGGGGACGGCAGTTCTTC	CASSLNPGGRQFF
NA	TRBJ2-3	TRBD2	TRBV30	TGTGCCTGGAGTTCCCTAGCGGGAGGGCCCACAGATACGCAGTATTTT	CAWSSLAGGPTDTQYF
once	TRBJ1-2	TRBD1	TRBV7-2	TGTGCCAGCAGCTTCCGTCAGGGGGATGGCTACACCTTC	CASSFRQGDGYTF
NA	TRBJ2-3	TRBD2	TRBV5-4	TGTGCCAGCAGCTTGCAGGAGTCCGGGAGGGCAGATACGCAGTATTTT	CASSLQESGRADTQYF
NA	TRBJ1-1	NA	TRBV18	TGTGCCAGCTCACCTCTGGCGGTGAACACTGAAGCTTTCTTT	CASSPLAVNTEAFF
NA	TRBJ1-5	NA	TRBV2	TGTGCCAGCAGTGCAGGGTGGCAGCCCCAGCATTTT	CASSAGWQPQHF
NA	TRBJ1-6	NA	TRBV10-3	TGTGCCATCAGTGAGTCGAACCGGGGATGGAATTCACCCCTCCACTTT	CAISESNRGWNSPLHF
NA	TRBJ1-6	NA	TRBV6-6	TGTGCCAGCAGTTACGATGCAGGGAGGATAACACCCCTCCACTTT	CASSYDAGRITPLHF
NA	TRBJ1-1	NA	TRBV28	TGTGCCAGCAGTTTTGGGTTGGGGCGCAAGAACACTGAAGCTTTCTTT	CASSFGLGRKNTEAFF
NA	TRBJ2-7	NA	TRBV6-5	TGTGCCAGCCGGATTAGAGACGAGCAGTACTTC	CASRIRDEQYF
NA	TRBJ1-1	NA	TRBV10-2	TGCGCCAGCAGTGAGCCGGGCAGGGAGACTGAAGCTTTCTTT	CASSEPGRETEAFF
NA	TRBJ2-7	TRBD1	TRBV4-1	TGCGCCAGCAGCCAAGTTTCGGGACAGAGCGCCTACGAGCAGTACTTC	CASSQVSGQSAYEQYF
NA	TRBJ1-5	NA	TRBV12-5	TGTGCTAGTGCCTTGGGGGATCAGCCCCAGCATTTT	CASALGDQPQHF
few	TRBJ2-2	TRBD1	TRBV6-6	TGTGCCAGCGACAGGGGGCTGGGCGGGGAGCTGTTTTTT	CASDRGLGGELFF
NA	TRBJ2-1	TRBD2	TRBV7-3	TGTGCCAGCAGCTTAAGTAGCGGGACTGACAATGAGCAGTTCTTC	CASSLSSGTDNEQFF
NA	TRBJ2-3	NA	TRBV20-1	TGCAGTGCCGGGAGCACAGATACGCAGTATTTT	CSAGSTDTQYF
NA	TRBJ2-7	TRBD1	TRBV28	TGTGCCAGCATCGGACAGGGCCAAGGGTACGAGCAGTACTTC	CASIGQGQGYEQYF
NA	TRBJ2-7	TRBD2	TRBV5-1	TGCGCCAGCAGCTTGGCTCCTAGCGGAGTAAACGAGCAGTACTTC	CASSLAPSGVNEQYF
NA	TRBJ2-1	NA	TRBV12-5	TGTGCTAGTGGTTTGGTTCAAGGGTTATGGTCCTCCTACAATGAGCAGTTCTTC	CASGLVQGLWSSYNEQFF
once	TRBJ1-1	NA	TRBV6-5	TGTGCCAGCAGTTACTCGACATCGTTCAAGGCTGAAGCTTTCTTT	CASSYSTSFKAEAFF
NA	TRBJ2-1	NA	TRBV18	TGTGCCAGCTCACTGGCACAAGCCTCCCTTGTTGATGAGCAGTTCTTC	CASSLAQASLVDEQFF
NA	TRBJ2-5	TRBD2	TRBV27	TGTGCCAGCAGTTTATCCGGGAGGTCCCAAGAGACCCAGTACTTC	CASSLSGRSQETQYF
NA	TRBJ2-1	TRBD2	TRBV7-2	TGTGCCAGCAGCCGCGTACTAGCGGCCAGCTCCTACAATGAGCAGTTCTTC	CASSRVLAASSYNEQFF
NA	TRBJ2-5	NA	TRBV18	TGTGCCAGCTCACCAGAGTGGCCGGTGAAAGAGACCCAGTACTTC	CASSPEWPVKETQYF
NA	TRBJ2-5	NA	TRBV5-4	TGTGCCAGCAGCTTGGCGGCGGAGCCGTGGGAGACCCAGTACTTC	CASSLAAEPWETQYF
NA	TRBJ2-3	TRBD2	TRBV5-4	TGTGCCAGCAGCTTTGATTTCGGGGGGAGCACAGATACGCAGTATTTT	CASSFDFGGSTDTQYF
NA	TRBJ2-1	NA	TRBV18	TGTGCCAGCTCACCATTAATACTTAATGAGCAGTTCTTC	CASSPLILNEQFF
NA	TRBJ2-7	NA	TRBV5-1	TGCGCCAGCAGCTTTGTTTCAGGGCTCTCCTACGAGCAGTACTTC	CASSFVSGLSYEQYF
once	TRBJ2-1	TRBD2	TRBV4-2	TGTGCCAGCAGCCGCACGGGGAGTAGCGGGCCCTACAATGAGCAGTTCTTC	CASSRTGSSGPYNEQFF
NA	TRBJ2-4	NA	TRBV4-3	TGCGCCAGCAGCCAAGTTGGGGCCCTAGCCAAAAACATTCAGTACTTC	CASSQVGALAKNIQYF
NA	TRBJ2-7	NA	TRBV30	TGTGCCTGGAGGGGGGCTAGCGGAGTTTACGAGCAGTACTTC	CAWRGASGVYEQYF
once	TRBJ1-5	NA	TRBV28	TGTGCCAGCAGTTTCCGCCAACGGGGGAGCAATCAGCCCCAGCATTTT	CASSFRQRGSNQPQHF
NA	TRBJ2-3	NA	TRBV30	TGTGCGCTGGAGGGGGGGCGTAGAGATACGCAGTATTTT	CALEGGRRDTQYF
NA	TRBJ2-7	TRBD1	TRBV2	TGTGCCAGCAGTGTGAGGACAGGTCCTACCGAGCAGTACTTC	CASSVRTGPTEQYF
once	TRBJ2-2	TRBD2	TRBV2	TGTGCCAGCAGTGAAGGACTAGCCCTATACACCGGGGAGCTGTTTTTT	CASSEGLALYTGELFF
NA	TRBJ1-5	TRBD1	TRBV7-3	TGTGCCAGCAGACCCAGGGCAGGGGGGGTCCCCGATCAGCCCCAGCATTTT	CASRPRAGGVPDQPQHF
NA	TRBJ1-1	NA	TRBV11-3	TGTGCCAGCAGCTTGGGACACCTGAACACTGAAGCTTTCTTT	CASSLGHLNTEAFF
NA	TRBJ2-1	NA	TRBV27	TGTGCCAGCAGTTTATCGACCCTAGGCTCTGAGAAATACAATGAGCAGTTCTTC	CASSLSTLGSEKYNEQFF
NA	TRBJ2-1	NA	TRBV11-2	TGTGCCAGCAGCTTAGTGCCGCTCGTTTTCTTGCAGTTCTTC	CASSLVPLVFLQFF
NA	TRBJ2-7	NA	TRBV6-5	TGTGCCAGCAGTTTCCAGACTGCCTACAGCTCCTACGAGCAGTACTTC	CASSFQTAYSSYEQYF
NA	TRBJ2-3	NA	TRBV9	TGTGCCAGCAGCGTAGCTTCGAAGAGGGGAACCAATGCGCAGTATTTT	CASSVASKRGTNAQYF
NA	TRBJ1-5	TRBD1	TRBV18	TGTGCCAGCTCACCGACAGGGGGGGTTGTGCCCCAGCATTTT	CASSPTGGVVPQHF
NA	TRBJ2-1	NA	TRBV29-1	TGCAGCGGTGGACACCTCTCCTACAATGAGCAGTTCTTC	CSGGHLSYNEQFF